This T cell receptor beta chain was found in a study of cytomegalovirus exposure and HLA in healthy donors. Turning to the study itself: Roughly 180 million T cells yielded approximately 100 million unique TCR beta sequences, as an earlier analysis found. Broader study findings: Links to common viral pathogens appeared, in a later analysis, for several of the most significant clusters. Later on, analysis showed that most CMV-associated TCR beta chains appeared to be HLA-restricted.

A remark on this clone: Its antigen remains unknown.

Primers included in the PCR were 60 Vbeta and 13 Jbeta primers. Some clones are missing from TCRdb's copy, which holds only in-frame ones; the method was immunoSEQ multiplex PCR. The sample consists of about 180,000 clones, about 86% of them appearing once. The receptor's source is a woman in her thirties in good health and CMV-seronegative. Sequenced: PBMCs.

The CDR3 coding sequence is TGTGCCAGCAGTTACAGGGGAGTAGCTTTCTTT. Amino acid sequence: CASSYRGVAFF. V and J are TRBV28 and TRBJ1-1; 7 nucleotides align to TRBD1. Germline V gives CDR1 MDHEN, CDR2 SYDVKM. J gave up 10 bases and V 4 bases, and 3 bases lay outside the gene matches. The length of the CDR3 is 11 residues.